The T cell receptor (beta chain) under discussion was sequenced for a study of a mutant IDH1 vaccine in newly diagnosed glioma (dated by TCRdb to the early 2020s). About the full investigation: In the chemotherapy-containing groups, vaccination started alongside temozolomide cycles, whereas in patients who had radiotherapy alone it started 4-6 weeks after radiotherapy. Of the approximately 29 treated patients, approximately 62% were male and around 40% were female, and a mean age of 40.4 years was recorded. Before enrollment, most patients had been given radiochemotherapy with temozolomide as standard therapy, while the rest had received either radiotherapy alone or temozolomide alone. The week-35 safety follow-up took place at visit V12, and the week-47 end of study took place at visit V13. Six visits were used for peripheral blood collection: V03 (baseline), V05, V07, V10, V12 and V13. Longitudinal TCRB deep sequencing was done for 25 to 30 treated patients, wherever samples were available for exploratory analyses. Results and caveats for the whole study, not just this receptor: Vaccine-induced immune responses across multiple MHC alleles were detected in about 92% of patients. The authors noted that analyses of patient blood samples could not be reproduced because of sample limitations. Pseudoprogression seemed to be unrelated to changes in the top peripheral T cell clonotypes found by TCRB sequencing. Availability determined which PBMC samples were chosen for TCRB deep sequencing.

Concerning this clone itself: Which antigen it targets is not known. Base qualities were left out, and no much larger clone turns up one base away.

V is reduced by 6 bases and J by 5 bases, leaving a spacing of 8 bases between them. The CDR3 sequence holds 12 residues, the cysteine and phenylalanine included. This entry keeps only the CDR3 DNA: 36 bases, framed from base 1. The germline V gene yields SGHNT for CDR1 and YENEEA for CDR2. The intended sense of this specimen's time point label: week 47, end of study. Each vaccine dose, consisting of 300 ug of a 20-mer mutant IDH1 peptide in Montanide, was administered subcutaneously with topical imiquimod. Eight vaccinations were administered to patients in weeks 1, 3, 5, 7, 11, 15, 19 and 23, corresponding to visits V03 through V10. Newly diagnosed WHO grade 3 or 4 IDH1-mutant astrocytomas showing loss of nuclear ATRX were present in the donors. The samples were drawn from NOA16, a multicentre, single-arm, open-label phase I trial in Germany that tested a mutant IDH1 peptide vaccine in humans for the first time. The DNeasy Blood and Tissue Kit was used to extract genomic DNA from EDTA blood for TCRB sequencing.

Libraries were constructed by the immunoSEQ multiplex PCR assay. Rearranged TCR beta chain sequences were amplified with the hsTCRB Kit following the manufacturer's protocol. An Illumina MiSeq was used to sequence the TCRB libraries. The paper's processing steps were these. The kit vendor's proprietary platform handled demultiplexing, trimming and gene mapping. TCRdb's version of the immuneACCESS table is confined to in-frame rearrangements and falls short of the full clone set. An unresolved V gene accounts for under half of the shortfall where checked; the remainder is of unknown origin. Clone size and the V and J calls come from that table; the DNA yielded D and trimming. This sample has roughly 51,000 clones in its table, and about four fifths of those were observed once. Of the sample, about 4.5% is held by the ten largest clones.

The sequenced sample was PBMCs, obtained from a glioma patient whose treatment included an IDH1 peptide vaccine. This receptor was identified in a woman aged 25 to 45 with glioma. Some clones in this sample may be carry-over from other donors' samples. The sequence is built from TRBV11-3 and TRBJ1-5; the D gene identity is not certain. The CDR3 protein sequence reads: CASSVVDQPQHF. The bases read TGTGCCAGCAGTGTAGTCGATCAGCCCCAGCATTTT.